These T cell receptor beta chains were read from a single sample in a study of T-cell reconstitution after alpha-beta-depleted transplantation in children. TCRdb processed the PCR reads anew with MiXCR; each CDR3 protein has one entry. The table lists around 960,000 distinct CDR3 sequences, about 29% of them singletons. The sample in question was PBMCs, mostly from graft donor cells, obtained 360 days after TCRalphabeta/CD19-depleted stem cell transplant. The receptors come from a boy in the first two years of life who had a stem cell transplant for SCID, so the T cells may come from the graft donor. CDR3s include the opening cysteine and the closing phenylalanine or tryptophan.

>TRBV29-1|TRBJ2-3
CSVGAVTSTDTQYF
>TRBV12-3/TRBV12-4|TRBJ1-1
CASSSPLGHRITEAFF
>TRBV6-5|TRBJ2-7
CASSYRDSTDEQYF
>TRBV4-1|TRBJ2-1
CASSRRPLALSSYNEQFF
>TRBV29-1|TRBJ2-7
CSALGYDRTSYEQYF
>TRBV12-3/TRBV12-4|TRBJ1-2
CASRRTGAGGYTF
>TRBV11-2|TRBJ2-5
CASSTPGQVNQETQYF
>TRBV25-1|TRBJ2-1
CASSEGTSKNEQFF
>TRBV24-1|TRBJ2-7
CATSDPIRGSGHEQYF
>TRBV28|TRBJ2-2
CASSWVYSGELFF
>TRBV5-1|TRBJ2-3
CASSARDRGGTDTQYF
>TRBV25-1|TRBJ2-1
CASSEGPGSYNEQFF